These 4 T cell receptor beta chains share one sample of origin, sequenced in a study of T cell repertoires in cytomegalovirus infection. One entry per CDR3 protein results from TCRdb running MiXCR on the reads. Of approximately 500,000 distinct CDR3 sequences in the sample, 16% are singletons; the top ten hold roughly a quarter. The source material was CD8+ T cells from PBMCs. The receptors come from a human donor in good health (CMV status not recorded). Some clones in this sample may be carry-over from other donors' samples.

This clonotype has a handful of counts. The rearrangement links TRBV3-1 to TRBJ2-2; 7 nucleotides agree with TRBD1. This CDR3 has 20 residues. V lost 0 bases, J lost 0 bases, and 13 bases stayed unmatched. The germline V gene has CDR1 LGHDT and CDR2 YNNKEL (reference sequence). CDR3 DNA: TGTGCCAGCAGCCAAGATTTCGGGACAGTTTATTTCGCGAACACCGGGGAGCTGTTTTTT. Its protein product is CASSQDFGTVYFANTGELFF.

As regards this clonotype: A read error may account for a junction end that differs from germline. The rearrangement joins TRBV6-2 or TRBV6-3 to TRBJ1-2; D gene unclear. CDR1 and CDR2 (germline): MNHEY, SVGEGT. The CDR3 has 13 residues. CDR3 residues: CSSSYIVDYGYTF. The CDR3 DNA follows: TGTTCCAGCAGTTATATCGTGGACTATGGCTACACCTTC.

This clonotype was recorded at least ten times. This rearrangement joins TRBV29-1 to TRBJ1-1; D not certain. Germline lookup yields CDR1 SQVTM and CDR2 ANQGSEA. The CDR3 totals 16 residues. Trimming removed 0 bases at V and 1 base at J, with 15 bases between. The CDR3 sequence is CSVEEPGLRQNTEAFF. The CDR3 coding sequence is TGCAGCGTTGAAGAACCGGGCCTACGGCAGAACACTGAAGCTTTCTTT.

V is TRBV2 and J is TRBJ2-1; tentative D call: TRBD1 (6 bases). CDR1 SNHLY and CDR2 FYNNEI come from the germline V gene. V lost 7 bases to trimming and J lost 7 bases, with 14 bases between them. This CDR3 region has 13 residues. The CDR3 here is CASTGQKGNEQFF. The CDR3 DNA follows: TGTGCCAGCACTGGACAGAAAGGTAATGAGCAGTTCTTC.